Here is one T cell receptor (beta chain) with its context. The CDR3 is 15 residues long. V shed 6 bases and J 3 bases; nucleotides not matched to a gene: 9. Germline CDR1 MNHEY, CDR2 SVGAGI. Cohorts were based on clinical histories the participants reported. The data belong to a study of blood T cell repertoires in COVID-19. Turning to the study itself: Sites in the United States, Italy and Spain provided acute and convalescent COVID-19 samples. Sources were T cells, B-cell-depleted T cells, or PBMCs; the material itself was cDNA or gDNA.

As handled by the study authors: From reference gene primer amplification, estimates of nucleated cell counts were derived. Method: immunoSEQ multiplex PCR; TCRdb's copy keeps in-frame clones and lacks some. That table is the source of V, J and clone size, and D and trimming were worked out from the DNA. The sample has 150,000 to 200,000 clones, less than 85% seen once; the top ten hold more than 4.5%. This sequence originates from a woman aged 55-69 years with acute COVID-19. Sequencing was carried out using PBMCs or T cells enriched from blood (not recorded which). This sequence joins TRBV6-5 and TRBJ1-2; 8 nucleotides align to TRBD1. In nucleotides, the CDR3 is TGTGCCAGCAGCGGAATCCTGGACAGGGACTATGGCTACACCTTC. It encodes CASSGILDRDYGYTF.